One sample yielded the 5 T cell receptor beta chains listed below, sequenced in a study of technical replicates of blood from a few donors (dated by TCRdb to the late 2010s). Libraries were prepared through the immunoSEQ multiplex PCR assay. The immuneACCESS repertoire file appears here via TCRdb, limited to in-frame rearrangements. These files lack a portion of the clones; in checked studies, under half of the deficit traces to unresolved V genes, and the cause of the others is not known. This sample comprises more than 90,000 clones, approximately 95% of them detected only once. The ten largest make up around 0.35% of the sample. Sequencing was carried out using T cells isolated from PBMCs. The receptors here all came from a human donor in good health.

V is TRBV19 and J is TRBJ1-2; TRBD1 matches at 9 bases. There are 14 residues in the CDR3. The trim removed 5 bases at V and 8 bases at J, leaving 9 bases unmatched. Germline lookup yields CDR1 LNHDA and CDR2 SQIVND (reference sequence). The DNA of the CDR3 is TGTGCCAGTAGTGCTTGGGACAGGGAGGTCGGCTACACCTTC. Translation gives CASSAWDREVGYTF.

Notes on this clone: At one end the junction does not follow the germline gene, possibly because of a read error. The chain joins TRBV7-7 to TRBJ2-5; D not certain. This CDR3 is built from 13 residues. From germline, CDR1 is SSHAT and CDR2 FNYEAQ (reference sequence). The CDR3 spells CASSLGQQETQYF. In DNA, the CDR3 is TGTGCTAGCAGCTTAGGGCAGCAAGAGACCCAGTACTTC. The whole variable domain, remainder taken from reference TRBV7-7 and TRBJ2-5, is GAGVSQSPRYKVTKRGQDVTLRCDPISSHATLYWYQQALGQGPEFLTYFNYEAQPDKSGLPSDRFSAERPEGSISTLTIQRTEQRDSAMYRCASSLGQQETQYFGPGTRLLVL.

The V and J genes are TRBV25-1 and TRBJ2-7; D may be TRBD1 (6 bases). V was pared by 0 bases and J by 1 base, with 10 bases between. Germline CDR1 is MGHDK and CDR2 is SYGVNS. The CDR3 has 15 residues. The CDR3 bases are TGTGCCAGCAGTGAATATAGTGGGACATCCTACGAGCAGTACTTC. Protein: CASSEYSGTSYEQYF.

The chain has TRBV11-2 and TRBJ2-1, with 7 bases identical to TRBD1. This CDR3 is 14 amino acids long. The V gene's germline CDR1 is SGHAT and CDR2 FQNNGV. The junction had 3 bases not matched to a gene; V was cut back by 1 base and J by 6 bases. The chain's CDR3 is CASSLVPGGNEQFF. DNA for the CDR3: TGTGCCAGCAGCTTAGTTCCAGGGGGCAATGAGCAGTTCTTC.

The sample holds one count of this clone. This chain links TRBV9 with TRBJ1-3; D gene ambiguous. This CDR3 is built from 13 residues. The V and J ends lost 5 bases and 0 bases respectively, with 6 bases between them. Germline V lookup: CDR1 SGDLS, CDR2 YYNGEE. CDR3 DNA sequence: TGTGCCAGCAGGGGAGTCTCTGGAAACACCATATATTTT. Its protein is CASRGVSGNTIYF.